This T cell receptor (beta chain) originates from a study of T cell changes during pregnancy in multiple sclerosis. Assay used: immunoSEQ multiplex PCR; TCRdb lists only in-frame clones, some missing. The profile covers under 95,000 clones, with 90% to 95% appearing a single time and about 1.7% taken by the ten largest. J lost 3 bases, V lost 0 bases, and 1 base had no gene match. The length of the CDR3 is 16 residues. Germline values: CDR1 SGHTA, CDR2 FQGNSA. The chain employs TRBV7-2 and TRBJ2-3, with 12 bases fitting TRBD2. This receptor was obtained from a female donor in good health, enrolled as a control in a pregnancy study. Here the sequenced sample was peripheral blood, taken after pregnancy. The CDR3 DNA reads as TGTGCCAGCAGCTTAGCGCTAGCGGGGGGGACAGATACGCAGTATTTT. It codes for CASSLALAGGTDTQYF.